This TCR beta chain was sequenced in a study of CD8 T cells in ankylosing spondylitis. Study-wide findings and caveats: In ankylosing spondylitis blood, a motif of seven or eight highly homologous TCR beta variants appeared characteristic.

This clonotype was seen a handful of times. What it binds is unknown. TCRdb re-analysed the 5' RACE reads in MiXCR, keeping a single row per CDR3 protein. The table lists 700,000 to 1,000,000 distinct CDR3 sequences, 12% of them singletons, with just over 0.5% in the top ten. Looked up from germline, CDR1 is DFQATT and CDR2 is SNEGSKA (reference sequence). This CDR3 has 14 amino acids. V was trimmed by 2 bases and J by 3 bases, leaving 10 bases between them. Input material: blood, either unsorted or a sorted T cell fraction (not recorded which). The receptor comes from a male donor with ankylosing spondylitis. This chain joins TRBV20-1 and TRBJ2-2; D possibly matches TRBD1 or TRBD2 (5 bases each). The CDR3 DNA sequence: TGCAGTGCTAGAAGTTTGGGGGACACCGGGGAGCTGTTTTTT. Residues: CSARSLGDTGELFF.